This is a list of T cell receptor beta chains from one sample in a study of CD4 T cells in relation to SARS-CoV-2 and coronaviruses. For these TCRs, the target antigens are not known. This table comes from immunoSEQ multiplex PCR, and its TCRdb copy is limited to in-frame clones, with some not included. The sample has roughly 41,000 clones; less than 85% are singletons. What was sequenced was naive CD4+ T cells from PBMCs, cultured in vitro. All receptors come from an adult with COVID-19. The CDR3 runs from the conserved cysteine through the conserved F or W. The D gene is left open where the match is weak. Size is omitted from some rows. Given values are once, few, many or a class for expanded clones.

d_gene,v_gene,abundance,j_gene,CDR3nt,CDR3aa
TRBD2,TRBV11-1,NA,TRBJ2-1,TGTGCCAGCAGCTCTAGACTAGCGGGAGACAATGAGCAGTTCTTC,CASSSRLAGDNEQFF
NA,TRBV4-1,NA,TRBJ2-7,TGCGCCAGCAGCCAGCGGGGAACACAATCCTACGAGCAGTACTTC,CASSQRGTQSYEQYF
NA,TRBV18,NA,TRBJ2-2,TGTGCCAGCTCACCCGGTTGGAGAGGGAAACCCGGGGAGCTGTTTTTT,CASSPGWRGKPGELFF
NA,TRBV18,NA,TRBJ2-1,TGTGCCAGCTCACCGGGAGCGACCGAAAATGAGCAGTTCTTC,CASSPGATENEQFF
NA,TRBV12-3/TRBV12-4,NA,TRBJ2-7,TGTGCCAGCAGTGTAGAATCCCCCTACGAGCAGTACTTC,CASSVESPYEQYF
NA,TRBV28,few,TRBJ2-2,TGTGCCAGCAGTCTGCTCTACCCGTCAGGGGCGGGCGGGGAGCTGTTTTTT,CASSLLYPSGAGGELFF
NA,TRBV9,NA,TRBJ1-1,TGTGCCAGCAGCCCGGGAGGGAGCATGAACACTGAAGCTTTCTTT,CASSPGGSMNTEAFF
NA,TRBV30,NA,TRBJ2-2,TGTGCCTGGAGTAATCAGGGTGCCGGGGAGCTGTTTTTT,CAWSNQGAGELFF
NA,TRBV30,NA,TRBJ1-2,TGTGCCACCCTGACATATGGCTACACCTTC,CATLTYGYTF
TRBD1,TRBV7-6,NA,TRBJ2-7,TGTGCCAGCAGCTTAGAGGCGACAGGGGGTCCCCTCGAGCAGTACTTC,CASSLEATGGPLEQYF
NA,TRBV30,NA,TRBJ2-4,TGTGCCTGGAGGGAGGGCCCAAACATTCAGTACTTC,CAWREGPNIQYF
TRBD1,TRBV7-2,NA,TRBJ1-1,TGTGCCAGCAGTCCCGAAGGGACAGTGAGGACTGAAGCTTTCTTT,CASSPEGTVRTEAFF
TRBD2,TRBV7-9,NA,TRBJ2-1,TGTGCCAGCAGCCCACCGACTAGCGGGAGTCATAATGAGCAGTTCTTC,CASSPPTSGSHNEQFF
TRBD2,TRBV5-1,few,TRBJ2-2,TGCGCCAGCAGCTTTCCAGCGGGAGTGGGCACCGGGGAGCTGTTTTTT,CASSFPAGVGTGELFF
NA,TRBV7-9,NA,TRBJ2-3,TGTGCCAGCAGCTCTCGTGGCCCAGATACGCAGTATTTT,CASSSRGPDTQYF
NA,TRBV29-1,NA,TRBJ1-2,TGCAGCGCATCAACAGAGAACAACTATGGCTACACCTTC,CSASTENNYGYTF
NA,TRBV20-1,NA,TRBJ2-1,TGCAGTGCTAGAGGACTTGAGCAGTTCTTC,CSARGLEQFF
TRBD2,TRBV5-1,once,TRBJ2-7,TGCGCCAGCAGCTTGGCCGGGACTAGCGGGATGGGGGCGCAGTACTTC,CASSLAGTSGMGAQYF
TRBD1,TRBV19,NA,TRBJ2-1,TGTGCCAGTAGGGACGGGACAGGGGTCTACAATGAGCAGTTCTTC,CASRDGTGVYNEQFF
NA,TRBV3-1/TRBV3-2,NA,TRBJ2-7,TGTGCCAGCAGCCAAGGAGACCTTAATGGGGGCGAGCAGTACTTC,CASSQGDLNGGEQYF
TRBD1,TRBV4-2,NA,TRBJ2-3,TGTGCCAGCAGCCAAGATAGGGGGGACAGGGAGGCCCCAGATACGCAGTATTTT,CASSQDRGDREAPDTQYF
NA,TRBV29-1,NA,TRBJ2-2,TGCAGCGTAGCGGACGGGGGCACCGGGGAGCTGTTTTTT,CSVADGGTGELFF
TRBD2,TRBV7-3,NA,TRBJ2-3,TGTGCCAGCAGCCTAGCGGGAGCCTCAGATACGCAGTATTTT,CASSLAGASDTQYF
NA,TRBV19,NA,TRBJ2-2,TGTGCCAGTAGTATAGCGGGACGGACTGCGGGCACCGGGGAGCTGTTTTTT,CASSIAGRTAGTGELFF
NA,TRBV11-2,NA,TRBJ2-7,TGTGCCAGCAGCTCTACAGGGGGGGGCTCCTACGAGCAGTACTTC,CASSSTGGGSYEQYF
NA,TRBV20-1,NA,TRBJ2-1,TGCAGTGCTATATATAATGAGCAGTTCTTC,CSAIYNEQFF
NA,TRBV18,NA,TRBJ1-1,TGTGCCAGCTCACCGCAACTACAGGGGAACACTGAAGCTTTCTTT,CASSPQLQGNTEAFF
TRBD2,TRBV27,NA,TRBJ2-7,TGTGCCAGCAGTCCCCGAGCGGGATCGTCCTACGAGCAGTACTTC,CASSPRAGSSYEQYF